This entry features one T cell receptor (beta chain) sequence. Its matching antigen is unknown. TCRdb re-called the RT-PCR reads with MiXCR, one entry per CDR3 protein. The table lists some 500,000 distinct CDR3 sequences, approximately 24% of them singletons. The sample belongs to a study of response to subunit inactivated influenza vaccine. The V gene end was trimmed by 5 bases and the J gene end by 0 bases; junction bases not matched to a gene: 7. This CDR3 has 17 residues. Germline CDR1 SGHDT, CDR2 YYEEEE. The study's findings and limits: Few additional T cells are recruited per seasonal influenza vaccination, authors suggested.

This specimen was CD4+ T cells sorted from PBMCs, taken 4 to 6 days after vaccination. This TCR derives from a man between 45 and 60 years old who received an inactivated influenza vaccine. The chain joins TRBV5-6 to TRBJ2-1; 11 bases agree with TRBD1. CDR3 region: CASRPGQGGHSYNEQFF. CDR3 coding DNA: TGTGCCAGCAGACCGGGACAGGGGGGACACTCCTACAATGAGCAGTTCTTC. Based on the CDR3 plus reference TRBV5-6 and TRBJ2-1, the full variable domain is DAGVTQSPTHLIKTRGQQVTLRCSPKSGHDTVSWYQQALGQGPQFIFQYYEEEERQRGNFPDRFSGHQFPNYSSELNVNALLLGDSALYLCASRPGQGGHSYNEQFFGPGTRLTVL.